These 9 T cell receptor beta chains originate from one sample sequenced in a study of shared clonotypes between healthy human individuals. CD45RO negativity and positive selection for CCR7 defined naive CD8 cells, a population that excluded terminally differentiated effector memory CD45RA+ cells. Repertoires were generated with immunoSEQ multiplex PCR, while TCRdb's copy carries only in-frame clones and drops some. The repertoire holds about 2.2 million clones, with around 93% as singletons. The sequencing input was naive CD8+ T cells from PBMCs. These receptors all come from a man younger than 30 in good health. Some clones in this sample may be carry-over from other donors' samples.

This clone appeared a few times. The rearrangement links TRBV7-9 to TRBJ2-2, with no clear D. Germline V gene sequence: CDR1 SEHNR, CDR2 FQNEAQ (reference sequence). V was cut by 8 bases and J by 1 base, with 11 bases left in between. This CDR3 has 14 residues. CDR3 loop: CASYSAGNTGELFF. CDR3 DNA sequence: TGTGCCAGCTATTCTGCAGGGAACACCGGGGAGCTGTTTTTT.

The chain has TRBV5-1 and TRBJ2-7; TRBD1 aligns across 10 bases. The CDR3 is 15 amino acids. V gave up 4 bases and J gave up 4 bases; unmatched junction bases: 8. Germline CDR1 is SGHRS and CDR2 is YFSETQ. The CDR3 bases are TGCGCCAGCAGCACCCGGGACAGGGGTTTGTACGAGCAGTACTTC. Protein: CASSTRDRGLYEQYF.

The chain employs TRBV19 and TRBJ1-6; D uncertain. This CDR3 has 15 amino acids. The germline V gene encodes CDR1 LNHDA and CDR2 SQIVND (reference sequence). Trimming left V 2 bases short and J 8 bases short, with 13 bases between. In nucleotides, the CDR3 is TGTGCCAGTAGTATAATGACCAGAACCGATTCACCCCTCCACTTT. Protein sequence: CASSIMTRTDSPLHF.

This clone was recorded once. This sequence joins TRBV13 and TRBJ2-1, with D possibly matching TRBD2 (6 bases). Deletions cut 4 bases from V and 4 bases from J, with 23 bases between. The CDR3 has 18 residues. The V gene's germline CDR1 is PRHDT and CDR2 FYEKMQ (reference sequence). CDR3 loop: CASSSTSINTRSYNEQFF. Here the CDR3 DNA reads TGTGCCAGCAGCTCGACTAGTATAAATACACGCTCGTACAATGAGCAGTTCTTC.

On this clone: Other DNA sequences in the sample encode the same CDR3. The chain has TRBV27 and TRBJ1-1; no clear D. CDR3 size: 13 residues. V dropped 2 bases and J dropped 3 bases, with 7 bases sitting between them. Germline-derived CDR1 and CDR2 are MNHEY and SMNVEV (reference sequence). The CDR3 is CASSLGRDTEAFF. CDR3 in DNA: TGTGCCAGCAGTTTAGGGAGGGACACTGAAGCTTTCTTT.

This chain links TRBV30 with TRBJ1-5; TRBD1 matches 8 bases. Germline values: CDR1 GTSNPN, CDR2 SVGIG (reference sequence). With V trimmed by 1 base and J by 1 base, 3 bases remained unmatched. The CDR3 contains 15 residues. The CDR3 bases are TGTGCCTGGAGTGGGACAGGGCGAAGCAATCAGCCCCAGCATTTT. Translation: CAWSGTGRSNQPQHF.

CDR3 residues: CSAFSGRVYGTDTQYF. CDR3 in DNA: TGCAGCGCGTTTAGCGGCCGGGTGTATGGCACAGATACGCAGTATTTT. The chain is built from TRBV29-1 and TRBJ2-3; D perhaps matches TRBD2 (6 bases). Germline V gives CDR1 SQVTM, CDR2 ANQGSEA. The length of the CDR3 is 16 residues. Trimming removed 7 bases at V and 1 base at J, with 21 bases between.

The CDR3 DNA sequence: TGTGCCAGCAGCTTAGAGACTGTTGCTATTGGCTACACCTTC. This encodes CASSLETVAIGYTF. This chain uses TRBV7-2 with TRBJ1-2; D remains unclear. The CDR3 covers 14 residues. V gave up 1 base and J gave up 7 bases, with 13 bases separating them. Germline V gives CDR1 SGHTA, CDR2 FQGNSA.

This chain links TRBV5-1 with TRBJ1-1, with D hard to call. Trimming shortened V by 3 bases and J by 1 base, and 16 bases separated the two germline ends. This CDR3 is built from 16 residues. Germline V CDR1 and CDR2: SGHRS, YFSETQ. The CDR3 spells CASSSPSWGSNTEAFF. The CDR3 DNA reads TGCGCCAGCAGCTCCCCGTCGTGGGGATCGAACACTGAAGCTTTCTTT.